Listed below are T cell receptor beta chains from one sample, sequenced in a study of T-cell memory formation after mild COVID-19. TCRdb re-called the 5' RACE reads through MiXCR, storing one row per CDR3 protein. The sample carries 35,000 to 45,000 distinct CDR3 sequences, 6% to 8% recorded once. Specimen: PBMCs or a T cell subset sorted from them (not recorded which). The source is a man between 18 and 29 years old who had mild COVID-19 (a few samples of this study predate the infection). Cell type and time point are not known. The CDR3 runs from the conserved cysteine through the conserved F or W. A D gene is named only where the DNA matches it firmly. The listing skips clone size in some rows; elsewhere it reads once, few, many or a size class.

D: -; V: TRBV5-1; J: TRBJ2-5; size: few; DNA: TGCGCCAGCAGCTCCCCCCGGGAAGATCTTACGGGGGAGACCCAGTACTTC; CDR3: CASSSPREDLTGETQYF
D: TRBD2; V: TRBV4-1; J: TRBJ2-1; size: many; DNA: TGCGCCAGCAGGATAGCGGGGGGGCCCTACAATGAGCAGTTCTTC; CDR3: CASRIAGGPYNEQFF
D: -; V: TRBV20-1; J: TRBJ2-2; size: few; DNA: TGCAGTGCGAAGGCCGCGCGGGGGCCCACCGGGGAGCTGTTTTTT; CDR3: CSAKAARGPTGELFF
D: TRBD1; V: TRBV7-8; J: TRBJ1-2; size: many; DNA: TGTGCCAGCAGCGCCGGACAGGGCGGCTATGGCTACACCTTC; CDR3: CASSAGQGGYGYTF
D: -; V: TRBV7-3; J: TRBJ1-6; size: many; DNA: TGTGCCAGCAGCTTACAAAATAATTCACCCCTCCACTTT; CDR3: CASSLQNNSPLHF
D: -; V: TRBV5-1; J: TRBJ1-1; size: once; DNA: TGCGCCAGCCGGGGGGGGCGGGCGGACACTGAAGCTTTATTT; CDR3: CASRGGRADTEALF
D: -; V: TRBV10-1; J: TRBJ2-3; size: -; DNA: TGCGCCAGCAGTGAATGGACAGATACGCAGTATTTT; CDR3: CASSEWTDTQYF
D: -; V: TRBV6-1; J: TRBJ1-1; size: -; DNA: TGTGCCAGCAGTGTACGGGGAACCAGCACTGAAGCTTTCTTT; CDR3: CASSVRGTSTEAFF
D: TRBD1; V: TRBV27; J: TRBJ1-2; size: few; DNA: TGTGCCAGCAGTCACCGACAGGGTGCTAACTATGGCTACACCTTC; CDR3: CASSHRQGANYGYTF
D: -; V: TRBV28; J: TRBJ1-3; size: few; DNA: TGTGCCTCCCTTGGCTCTGGAAACACCATATATTTT; CDR3: CASLGSGNTIYF
D: TRBD1; V: TRBV6-2/TRBV6-3; J: TRBJ1-5; size: -; DNA: TGTGCCAGCCGGACAGGGGAACAGCCCCAGCATTTT; CDR3: CASRTGEQPQHF
D: -; V: TRBV19; J: TRBJ2-1; size: few; DNA: TGTGCCACCCAGGACCGGCTGCACTCCTTGAACAGGTTCTTC; CDR3: CATQDRLHSLNRFF
D: -; V: TRBV20-1; J: TRBJ2-3; size: few; DNA: TGCAGTGCTAGCCGGGCCCTAGATACGCAGTATTTT; CDR3: CSASRALDTQYF
D: -; V: TRBV19; J: TRBJ1-5; size: few; DNA: TGTGCCAGTGCCCGTCTGTCTATGGGCAATCAGCCCCAGCATTTT; CDR3: CASARLSMGNQPQHF
D: TRBD1; V: TRBV5-6; J: TRBJ2-3; size: few; DNA: TGTGCCAGCAGCTCACAACCGGGACAGGGCGCAGATACGCAGTATTTT; CDR3: CASSSQPGQGADTQYF
D: TRBD1; V: TRBV10-1; J: TRBJ2-1; size: -; DNA: TGCGCCAGCGCCCGGGACAGCGCCTACAATGAGCAGTTCTTC; CDR3: CASARDSAYNEQFF
D: -; V: TRBV10-3; J: TRBJ1-5; size: few; DNA: TGTGCCATCAAGGAGAGCAATCAGCCCCAGCATTTT; CDR3: CAIKESNQPQHF
D: -; V: TRBV6-5; J: TRBJ1-1; size: many; DNA: TGTGCCAGCTCCGAAGGAGTTAAGGGGAACACTGAAGCTTTCTTT; CDR3: CASSEGVKGNTEAFF
D: -; V: TRBV5-1; J: TRBJ2-5; size: few; DNA: TGCGCCAGCAGCGTACTCGCGGGACAGCAAGAGACCCAGTACTTC; CDR3: CASSVLAGQQETQYF
D: TRBD1; V: TRBV20-1; J: TRBJ1-6; size: many; DNA: TGCAGTGCTAGAGCCCGGGACAGGGGGTTGTCACCCCTCCACTTT; CDR3: CSARARDRGLSPLHF
D: TRBD2; V: TRBV7-6; J: TRBJ2-1; size: -; DNA: TGTGCCAGCAGCTTAGAGGCGGGAGAGTACAATGAGCAGTTCTTC; CDR3: CASSLEAGEYNEQFF
D: TRBD1; V: TRBV7-8; J: TRBJ1-2; size: -; DNA: TGTGCCAGCAGCCCGCGGGACAGGGGGCTTGGTGGCTACACCTTC; CDR3: CASSPRDRGLGGYTF
D: -; V: TRBV4-3; J: TRBJ2-3; size: many; DNA: TGCGCCAGCAGCCAAGATCAGGCGGCAACAGATACGCAGTATTTT; CDR3: CASSQDQAATDTQYF
D: TRBD1; V: TRBV5-1; J: TRBJ1-2; size: few; DNA: TGCGCCAGCAGCCCGACAGGGCCCGATGGCTACACCTTC; CDR3: CASSPTGPDGYTF
D: -; V: TRBV4-3; J: TRBJ2-7; size: -; DNA: TGCGCCAGCAGCCAAGCGCGGGGAAGCTCCTACGAGCAGTACTTC; CDR3: CASSQARGSSYEQYF
D: -; V: TRBV20-1; J: TRBJ2-6; size: many; DNA: TGCAGTGCTAGCCCCCCTGGGGCCAACGTCCTGACTTTC; CDR3: CSASPPGANVLTF
D: TRBD2; V: TRBV7-9; J: TRBJ2-7; size: many; DNA: TGTGCCAGCAGCTTACTTAGCGGGGGATCTTACGAGCAGTACTTC; CDR3: CASSLLSGGSYEQYF
D: -; V: TRBV5-1; J: TRBJ2-5; size: few; DNA: TGCGCCAGCAGTTTCCACCGGGATATCGAGGAGACCCAGTACTTC; CDR3: CASSFHRDIEETQYF
D: -; V: TRBV5-1; J: TRBJ2-5; size: few; DNA: TGCGCCAGCAGCTTGGCCCTGGGAGGGGGCGCGGAGACCCAGTACTTC; CDR3: CASSLALGGGAETQYF
D: -; V: TRBV5-4; J: TRBJ2-1; size: -; DNA: TGTGCCAGCAGCCGCTCATCTAGCTACAATGAGCAGTTCTTC; CDR3: CASSRSSSYNEQFF
D: -; V: TRBV4-3; J: TRBJ2-1; size: -; DNA: TGCGCCAGCAGCCAACTGCGGGACTGGGACCATGAGCAGTTCTTC; CDR3: CASSQLRDWDHEQFF
D: -; V: TRBV5-1; J: TRBJ2-5; size: many; DNA: TGCGCCAGCAGCGAACGTAGGGGACAAGAGACCCAGTACTTC; CDR3: CASSERRGQETQYF
D: TRBD1; V: TRBV7-2; J: TRBJ1-5; size: -; DNA: TGTGCCAGCAGGCAAATGACAGGGCACCCCCAGCATTTT; CDR3: CASRQMTGHPQHF
D: -; V: TRBV12-3/TRBV12-4; J: TRBJ1-2; size: -; DNA: TGTGCCAGCAGTTCGTTTCTGGCGTCCGACTACACCTTC; CDR3: CASSSFLASDYTF
D: TRBD1; V: TRBV5-1; J: TRBJ2-5; size: -; DNA: TGCGCCAGCAGCTCACTTGGACAGGGGCGGTACACCCAGTACTTC; CDR3: CASSSLGQGRYTQYF
D: -; V: TRBV28; J: TRBJ1-5; size: many; DNA: TGTGCCAGCAGTTTGTACAATCAGCCCCAGCATTTT; CDR3: CASSLYNQPQHF